This T cell receptor beta chain was observed in a study of T cell responses to AZD1222 COVID-19 vaccine. Regarding the study as a whole: The donor cohort was predominantly white British with a female majority, and clonal diversity may have been underestimated. Spike-specific TCR breadth and depth went up after people got two AZD1222 doses. At baseline, just 6 or 7 AZD1222 recipients tested seropositive.

TCRdb keeps only in-frame clones here, not all; method: immunoSEQ multiplex PCR. The repertoire holds 150,000 to 200,000 clones, with approximately 90% as singletons. Turning to this clone: Its antigen is undetermined.

This clonotype originated in an adult in good health. This specimen was peripheral blood, taken on day 0 of AZD1222 vaccination.

This CDR3 is CASSQDPASGGHEQFF. CDR3 nucleotide sequence: TGTGCCAGCAGCCAAGATCCGGCTAGCGGGGGCCATGAGCAGTTCTTC. The gene calls are TRBV3-1 (or the pseudogene TRBV3-2) and TRBJ2-1; 10 bases align to TRBD2. Looked up from germline, CDR1 is LGHDT and CDR2 is YNNKEL (reference sequence). With V trimmed by 0 bases and J by 8 bases, 7 bases remained unmatched. CDR3 length equals 16 residues.